This T cell receptor (beta chain) was retrieved from a study of T cells in Graves' hyperthyroidism and ophthalmopathy. RNA transcripts yielded amplified TCR beta CDR3 regions. The TCR CDR3 was amplified in a first-round RT-PCR using the HTBI primer set. One entry per CDR3 protein, called by TCRdb with MiXCR from the multiplex PCR reads. The repertoire consists of around 760,000 distinct CDR3 sequences, with 35% occurring once and the leading ten covering around 29%. This clonotype showed up just once. With 4 bases removed from V and 7 bases from J, the gap between germline ends came to 25 bases. The CDR3 has 18 amino acids. In germline, CDR1 is SEHNR, CDR2 FQNEAQ (reference sequence).

What was sequenced was blood. The rearrangement uses TRBV7-9 and TRBJ1-4; D is possibly TRBD1 (5 bases). This sequence was found in a woman in her thirties or forties with Graves' hyperthyroidism. The CDR3 sequence is CASSSSLTAGGGSEKLFF. In nucleotides, the CDR3 is TGTGCCAGCAGCTCCTCCCTAACGGCGGGGGGTGGTAGTGAAAAACTGTTTTTT.